These 25 T cell receptor beta chains were sequenced from one sample in a study of OX40 agonist ivuxolimab in advanced cancers. The protocol was immunoSEQ multiplex PCR, while the TCRdb copy is restricted to in-frame clones and leaves out a portion. The sample has 20,000 to 25,000 clones; approximately 86% are singletons. The specimen comprised CD4+ or CD8+ T cells sorted from blood, sampled in a trial of the OX40 agonist ivuxolimab. These TCRs come from an adult with an advanced solid tumor such as melanoma, head and neck, liver or kidney cancer.

V usage is TRBV4-1 and J usage is TRBJ2-3; D gene uncertain. CDR1 is MGHRA, CDR2 YSYEKL, per germline. This CDR3 contains 14 residues. Trimming removed 3 bases from V and 6 bases from J, with 13 bases in between. CDR3 bases: TGCGCCAGCAGCCATGAGACCGAAGCGGATACGCAGTATTTT. Its protein product is CASSHETEADTQYF.

The chain combines TRBV4-2 with TRBJ2-6; D is tentatively TRBD1 or TRBD2 (6 bases each). Germline lookup yields CDR1 LGHNA and CDR2 YNFKEQ. V was pared by 0 bases and J by 4 bases, with 10 bases between. The CDR3 sequence is 16 residues long. Written as DNA, the CDR3 is TGTGCCAGCAGCCAAGACGGGGGCCAGGGGGCCAACGTCCTGACTTTC. Its protein is CASSQDGGQGANVLTF.

J is TRBJ1-2 and V is TRBV5-1; D is uncertain. The CDR3 contains 15 residues. Trimming shortened V by 4 bases and J by 6 bases, and 19 bases separated the two germline ends. Germline V gene lookup returns CDR1 SGHRS and CDR2 YFSETQ. The DNA for the CDR3 is TGCGCCAGCAGCGCCGGGAAGGGTTTATCTAATGGCTACACCTTC. Amino acid sequence: CASSAGKGLSNGYTF. The full variable domain, with the rest looked up from reference TRBV5-1 and TRBJ1-2, is KAGVTQTPRYLIKTRGQQVTLSCSPISGHRSVSWYQQTPGQGLQFLFEYFSETQRNKGNFPGRFSGRQFSNSRSEMNVSTLELGDSALYLCASSAGKGLSNGYTFGSGTRLTVV.

The chain uses TRBV27 and TRBJ1-5, with D possibly matching TRBD1 (5 bases). The germline CDR1 and CDR2 sequences are MNHEY and SMNVEV (reference sequence). CDR3 length: 15 amino acids. Trimming cost V 4 bases and J 2 bases, with 12 bases left between them. CDR3 amino acids: CASSSGTGRNQPQHF. For the CDR3, the DNA is TGTGCCAGCAGTTCAGGAACAGGCCGCAATCAGCCCCAGCATTTT.

The V and J genes are TRBV12-5 and TRBJ1-1; unclear D gene. Trimming left V 4 bases short and J 2 bases short, with 14 bases between. CDR3 length equals 15 residues. Germline-derived CDR1 and CDR2 are LGHNT and FRNRAP. CDR3 region: CASGWGSKGNTEAFF. The CDR3 nucleotides read TGTGCTAGTGGTTGGGGTTCGAAGGGTAACACTGAAGCTTTCTTT.

J is TRBJ2-3 and V is TRBV4-2, with a possible D match to TRBD2 (6 bases). From germline, CDR1 is LGHNA and CDR2 YNFKEQ. Trimming took 4 bases from V and 0 from J, leaving 14 bases between them. CDR3 length: 16 amino acids. The CDR3 sequence is CASSPILAVSTDTQYF. The CDR3 coding sequence is TGTGCCAGCAGCCCTATACTAGCAGTCAGCACAGATACGCAGTATTTT.

The V gene is TRBV29-1, the J gene TRBJ1-5; D uncertain. V shed 4 bases and J shed 2 bases, with 12 bases lying between them. This CDR3 is built from 14 residues. The germline V gene encodes CDR1 SQVTM and CDR2 ANQGSEA. The CDR3 loop is CSVVTGVGNQPQHF. The CDR3 DNA sequence: TGCAGCGTTGTGACTGGGGTTGGCAATCAGCCCCAGCATTTT.

This chain joins TRBV5-4 and TRBJ2-2, with TRBD2 matching 12 bases. Germline CDR1 and CDR2: SGHNT and YYREEE (reference sequence). Germline trimming cut 3 bases from V and 8 bases from J; bases unmatched to any gene: 8. The CDR3 loop spans 16 amino acids. The CDR3 reads CASSSRLAGARGELFF. DNA for the CDR3: TGTGCCAGCAGCTCGCGACTAGCGGGAGCAAGGGGGGAGCTGTTTTTT.

The chain recombines TRBV19 with TRBJ2-3, with D unresolved. The CDR3 is 15 amino acids. Per germline, CDR1 LNHDA and CDR2 SQIVND (reference sequence). Between the trimmed V and J ends, which lost 5 bases and 2 bases, there was a span of 14 bases. This chain's CDR3 is CASSQEQSSTDTQYF. The CDR3 bases are TGTGCCAGTAGTCAAGAACAGTCCTCCACAGATACGCAGTATTTT.

The CDR3 sequence is CASSFFRGLAEPTDTQYF. The CDR3 DNA reads as TGTGCCAGCAGTTTTTTCCGGGGACTAGCGGAGCCCACAGATACGCAGTATTTT. V gene TRBV28 combines with J gene TRBJ2-3; 11 bases match TRBD2. The J segment lost 2 bases and the V segment lost 3 bases, leaving 10 bases of the junction unmatched. The germline gives CDR1 MDHEN, CDR2 SYDVKM. CDR3 size: 18 residues.

In its sample, this clone was seen once. The CDR3 coding sequence is TGCGCCAGCAGCCAGCGGGAGACAGGCTACGAGCAGTACTTC. As protein: CASSQRETGYEQYF. The chain joins TRBV4-1 to TRBJ2-7; tentative D call: TRBD2 (7 bases). V lost 3 bases, J lost 3 bases, and 12 bases lay in between. The CDR3 sequence is 14 residues long. Germline V gene data show CDR1 as MGHRA and CDR2 as YSYEKL.

The V call is TRBV29-1, the J call TRBJ2-1; 14 nucleotides match TRBD2. Germline-derived CDR1 and CDR2 are SQVTM and ANQGSEA. The CDR3 loop spans 16 amino acids. V lost 8 bases to trimming and J lost 1 base; unmatched junction nucleotides: 7. The CDR3 bases are TGCAGCACGTCCGGGACTAGCGGGAGATCCTACAATGAGCAGTTCTTC. Its translation is CSTSGTSGRSYNEQFF.

By frequency in the sample, this clone is medium-sized (0.01 to 0.1%). The chain recombines TRBV4-3 with TRBJ2-7, with 12 bases identical to TRBD2. The CDR3 runs 16 residues. Germline V CDR1 and CDR2: LGHNA, YSLEER. The V and J ends lost 0 bases and 4 bases, in that order; junction bases with no gene match: 4. CDR3 nucleotide sequence: TGCGCCAGCAGCCAAGATACTAGCGGGAGGCTGTACGAGCAGTACTTC. It specifies CASSQDTSGRLYEQYF.

CDR3 DNA sequence: TGCGCCAGCAGCCAATTTGGACTTTCTGGGGGTTACTCCTACGAGCAGTACTTC. This translates into CASSQFGLSGGYSYEQYF. The V call is TRBV4-1, the J call TRBJ2-7; possibly TRBD1 or TRBD2 for D (5 bases each). Germline V gene data show CDR1 as MGHRA and CDR2 as YSYEKL. Trimming cost V 2 bases and J 0 bases, with 20 bases left between them. CDR3 length equals 18 residues.

The V call is TRBV7-2, the J call TRBJ2-5; D might be TRBD1 (5 bases). Matching the DNA end better, TRBJ2-7 makes the J call doubtful. This CDR3 spans 15 amino acids. Germline V CDR1 and CDR2: SGHTA, FQGNSA. CDR3 nucleotides: TGTGCCAGCAGCTCGACAGTTCTTTCCTCCTACGAGCAGTACTTC. This sequence encodes CASSSTVLSSYEQYF.

This clone was seen more than once but under ten times. This same CDR3 is encoded by further DNA sequences in the sample. The chain recombines TRBV9 with TRBJ2-3; TRBD2 agrees at 7 bases. The CDR3 is 15 amino acids. V lost 0 bases to trimming and J lost 0 bases; unmatched junction nucleotides: 1. Germline V lookup: CDR1 SGDLS, CDR2 YYNGEE. As DNA, the CDR3 is TGTGCCAGCAGCGTAGACGGGAGGAGCACAGATACGCAGTATTTT. It codes for CASSVDGRSTDTQYF.

The gene calls are TRBV30 and TRBJ2-2, with 12 bases identical to TRBD2. Germline trimming cut 3 bases from V and 3 bases from J; bases unmatched to any gene: 2. Germline V lookup: CDR1 GTSNPN, CDR2 SVGIG (reference sequence). The CDR3 sequence is 15 residues long. The CDR3 DNA sequence: TGTGCCTGGAGAAGACTAGCGGGAGACACCGGGGAGCTGTTTTTT. The encoded protein is CAWRRLAGDTGELFF.

This clone was found once. This rearrangement joins TRBV28 to TRBJ1-5; D is unresolved. Germline values: CDR1 MDHEN, CDR2 SYDVKM. This CDR3 is 14 amino acids long. Between the trimmed V and J ends, which lost 2 bases and 1 base, there was a span of 6 bases. CDR3 bases: TGTGCCAGCAGTTTAATACCGAGCAATCAGCCCCAGCATTTT. Its protein is CASSLIPSNQPQHF. Supplemented by reference TRBV28 and TRBJ1-5, the full variable domain reads DVKVTQSSRYLVKRTGEKVFLECVQDMDHENMFWYRQDPGLGLRLIYFSYDVKMKEKGDIPEGYSVSREKKERFSLILESASTNQTSMYLCASSLIPSNQPQHFGDGTRLSIL.

This chain joins TRBV27 and TRBJ2-7; D uncertain. The ends were cut back, 3 bases at V and 2 bases at J, with 8 bases in the middle. In germline, CDR1 is MNHEY, CDR2 SMNVEV (reference sequence). This CDR3 is built from 13 residues. As DNA, the CDR3 is TGTGCCAGCAGTTTTACAGTGGCCTACGAGCAGTACTTC. This sequence encodes CASSFTVAYEQYF.

This clone has only one observation. V gene TRBV5-1 combines with J gene TRBJ2-1; 12 bases are a match to TRBD2. This CDR3 contains 15 residues. The ends lost 4 bases at V and 8 bases at J; junction bases unmatched: 7. Germline V CDR1 and CDR2: SGHRS, YFSETQ. DNA for the CDR3: TGCGCCAGCAGCGCCCCCCCTAGCGGGAGGGATGAGCAGTTCTTC. It codes for CASSAPPSGRDEQFF.

This clone was recorded a few times. This chain joins TRBV5-1 and TRBJ2-7, with 7 bases lining up with TRBD1. Germline loops: CDR1 SGHRS, CDR2 YFSETQ. V shed 8 bases, J shed 3 bases, and the junction held 11 bases outside the gene matches. The CDR3 has 14 amino acids. The CDR3 here is CASLQWPGGYEQYF. For the CDR3, the DNA is TGCGCCAGTTTGCAATGGCCAGGGGGCTACGAGCAGTACTTC.

The chain recombines TRBV18 with TRBJ2-5; TRBD1 aligns across 7 bases. After removal of 4 bases from V and 1 base from J, the junction contained 9 bases not matched to a gene. The CDR3 has 16 amino acids. Germline V gene lookup returns CDR1 KGHSH and CDR2 LQKENI. For the CDR3, the DNA is TGTGCCAGCTCACTAGGTTCCGGGACAGTCCAAGAGACCCAGTACTTC. Translated: CASSLGSGTVQETQYF.

The gene calls are TRBV30 and TRBJ2-7; TRBD2 matches 8 bases. With V trimmed by 0 bases and J by 4 bases, 8 bases remained unmatched. The CDR3 has 15 amino acids. CDR1 GTSNPN and CDR2 SVGIG come from the germline V gene (reference sequence). The chain's CDR3 is CAWSVGAGDLYEQYF. The CDR3 DNA reads as TGTGCCTGGAGTGTCGGAGCGGGGGACCTGTACGAGCAGTACTTC.

The CDR3 here is CASSLGDLGGQPQHF. CDR3 in DNA: TGTGCCAGCAGCTTAGGGGACCTGGGGGGTCAGCCCCAGCATTTT. This sequence joins TRBV11-2 and TRBJ1-5; D perhaps matches TRBD1 (5 bases). The CDR3 has 15 amino acids. Germline CDR1 is SGHAT and CDR2 is FQNNGV. V gave up 1 base and J gave up 6 bases, with 13 bases separating them.

On this clone itself: One junction end does not reproduce the germline sequence, and a read error may be involved. The chain links TRBV5-6 to TRBJ2-7, with D unclear. The CDR3 sequence is 15 residues long. Germline CDR1 SGHDT, CDR2 YYEEEE. The CDR3 sequence is CASSLGRSVHYKQYF. In DNA, the CDR3 is TGTGCCAGCAGCTTAGGTCGGTCCGTCCACTACAAGCAGTACTTC.